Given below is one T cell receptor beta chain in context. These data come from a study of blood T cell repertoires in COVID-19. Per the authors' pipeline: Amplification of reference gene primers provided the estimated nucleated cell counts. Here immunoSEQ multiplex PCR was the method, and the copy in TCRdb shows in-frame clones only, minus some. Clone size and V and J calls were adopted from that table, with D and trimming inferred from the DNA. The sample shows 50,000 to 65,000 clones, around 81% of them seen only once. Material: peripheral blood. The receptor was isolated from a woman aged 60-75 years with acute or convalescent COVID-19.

CDR3 amino acids: CASSGTGSYEQYF. CDR3 bases: TGCGCCAGCAGCGGGACAGGATCCTACGAGCAGTACTTC. The chain has TRBV5-1 and TRBJ2-7; 8 bases match TRBD1. This CDR3 is built from 13 residues. V shed 4 bases and J 1 base; nucleotides not matched to a gene: 1. Looked up from germline, CDR1 is SGHRS and CDR2 is YFSETQ.